The 16 T cell receptor beta chains below come from one sample, sequenced in a study of identical twins. TCRdb reanalysed the 5' RACE reads using MiXCR and keeps one entry per CDR3 protein. This table has over 250,000 distinct CDR3 sequences, less than 9.5% appearing once. These data were likewise used in another study, on yellow fever vaccine responses in identical twins.

The sequencing input was CD8+ T cells sorted from blood. All receptors derive from a woman aged 18-29 years in good health.

This rearrangement joins TRBV30 to TRBJ1-1; 10 positions match TRBD1. The CDR3 totals 14 residues. J gave up 8 bases and V 0 bases, and 6 bases lay outside the gene matches. Germline CDR1 GTSNPN, CDR2 SVGIG (reference sequence). The chain's CDR3 is CAWSVLGTGAEAFF. Here the CDR3 DNA reads TGTGCCTGGAGTGTACTTGGGACAGGGGCCGAAGCTTTCTTT.

The sample holds many counts of this clonotype. The chain couples TRBV7-9 to TRBJ2-1; the D is unclear. The CDR3 is made up of 14 amino acids. CDR1 is SEHNR, CDR2 FQNEAQ, per germline (reference sequence). Between the trimmed V and J ends, which lost 5 bases and 5 bases, there was a span of 13 bases. The CDR3 protein is CASSPRIPDNEQFF. CDR3 in DNA: TGTGCCAGCAGCCCTAGGATCCCCGACAATGAGCAGTTCTTC.

In this sample, this clonotype turned up a few times. The J gene is TRBJ2-4, the V gene TRBV3-1; 7 nucleotides agree with TRBD2. CDR3 length equals 18 residues. V shed 0 bases and J 0 bases; nucleotides not matched to a gene: 8. Germline V gene sequence: CDR1 LGHDT, CDR2 YNNKEL (reference sequence). CDR3: CASSQDRQRGGAKNIQYF. CDR3 in DNA: TGTGCCAGCAGCCAAGACCGGCAGCGCGGGGGAGCCAAAAACATTCAGTACTTC.

The chain links TRBV2 to TRBJ2-1, with 11 nucleotides matching TRBD2. This CDR3 is built from 16 residues. Unmatched junction bases numbered 9, after V lost 5 bases and J lost 6 bases. The germline V gene has CDR1 SNHLY and CDR2 FYNNEI. CDR3 protein: CASSPLAGGPSNEQFF. The CDR3 nucleotides read TGTGCCAGCAGTCCTTTAGCGGGAGGGCCTTCCAATGAGCAGTTCTTC.

This clonotype occurred a few times. The rearrangement uses TRBV5-1 and TRBJ2-7; unclear D gene. Germline CDR1 and CDR2: SGHRS and YFSETQ. The V end lost 2 bases, the J end lost 1 base, and 10 bases lay between the germline ends. This CDR3 comprises 14 residues. For the CDR3, the DNA is TGCGCCAGCAGCTTTACACTATCTTCCTACGAGCAGTACTTC. It yields the protein CASSFTLSSYEQYF.

This clonotype occurred many times. The chain uses TRBV20-1 and TRBJ2-7; the D gene is possibly TRBD1 (5 bases). The germline V gene has CDR1 DFQATT and CDR2 SNEGSKA (reference sequence). This CDR3 has 14 amino acids. Trimming took off 3 bases at V and 4 bases at J, with 16 bases between the two ends. The DNA of the CDR3 is TGCAGTGCTAGGGACATTGATGGGGCTTACGAGCAGTACTTC. Translating gives CSARDIDGAYEQYF.

This clonotype was seen more than once but under ten times. The chain recombines TRBV20-1 with TRBJ2-7; 10 nucleotides agree with TRBD1. CDR1 is DFQATT and CDR2 is SNEGSKA in the germline V gene (reference sequence). V lost 1 base and J lost 2; bases outside the gene matches: 11. This CDR3 region has 17 residues. In DNA form, the CDR3 reads TGCAGTGCTAGAGTCAGCGGAGGGACAGGGGTCACCTACGAGCAGTACTTC. Its protein product is CSARVSGGTGVTYEQYF.

This clonotype has ten or more counts. The gene calls are TRBV29-1 and TRBJ2-7; D is uncertain. Germline lookup yields CDR1 SQVTM and CDR2 ANQGSEA. The CDR3 totals 10 residues. The ends were cut back, 4 bases at V and 3 bases at J, with 4 bases in the middle. CDR3 protein: CSVGDYEQYF. DNA for the CDR3: TGCAGCGTTGGGGACTACGAGCAGTACTTC.

This clonotype was detected many times. V usage is TRBV11-1 and J usage is TRBJ2-3; 7 bases line up with TRBD2. V trimming: 4 bases; J trimming: 0 bases; junction bases outside the gene matches: 16. CDR3 length: 19 amino acids. Per the germline V gene, CDR1 is SGHAT and CDR2 is FQDESV (reference sequence). Here the CDR3 reads CASSSHPLAPDPSTDTQYF. CDR3 DNA: TGTGCCAGCAGCTCACACCCACTAGCGCCCGACCCTAGCACAGATACGCAGTATTTT.

This clonotype was detected many times. The chain is built from TRBV28 and TRBJ2-7; TRBD2 aligns across 10 bases. Trimming cost V 6 bases and J 3 bases; bases outside gene matches: 2. The CDR3 runs 13 residues. The germline gives CDR1 MDHEN, CDR2 SYDVKM. In DNA, the CDR3 is TGTGCCAGCAGCACTAGCGGGAACTACGAGCAGTACTTC. As protein: CASSTSGNYEQYF.

The rearrangement uses TRBV6-5 and TRBJ2-7; D is perhaps TRBD2 (5 bases). This CDR3 contains 14 residues. The V end was cut by 3 bases, the J end by 4 bases, with 13 bases between. The germline CDR1 and CDR2 sequences are MNHEY and SVGAGI. CDR3 amino acids: CASSYTGIRYEQYF. CDR3 DNA: TGTGCCAGCAGTTATACCGGGATCAGGTACGAGCAGTACTTC.

The V gene is TRBV4-1, the J gene TRBJ1-2; D gene unclear. CDR1 is MGHRA, CDR2 YSYEKL, per germline. V lost 0 bases and J lost 6, with 11 bases in between. The CDR3 is 14 residues long. CDR3 coding DNA: TGCGCCAGCAGCCAAGATGCTGCCGGGAATGGCTACACCTTC. It specifies CASSQDAAGNGYTF.

The chain joins TRBV4-1 to TRBJ2-3, with D tentatively TRBD1 (5 bases). The CDR3 is made up of 16 amino acids. V was shortened by 0 bases and J by 1 base, with 11 bases between the two germline ends. Germline CDR1 MGHRA, CDR2 YSYEKL. The CDR3 DNA reads as TGCGCCAGCAGCCAAGAAGGGGCGGCCGGCACAGATACGCAGTATTTT. Its translation: CASSQEGAAGTDTQYF.

The chain combines TRBV29-1 with TRBJ1-2; no firm D call. The CDR3 totals 10 residues. In germline, CDR1 is SQVTM, CDR2 ANQGSEA. Trimming took off 3 bases at V and 10 bases at J, with 9 bases between the two ends. The CDR3: CSVDEGDYTF. The CDR3 nucleotides read TGCAGCGTTGATGAGGGAGACTACACCTTC.

At least ten counts were recorded for this clonotype. This chain connects TRBV7-9 to TRBJ2-3; D gene unclear. The better agreement between TRBJ1-5 and the DNA end casts doubt on the J call. The germline CDR1 and CDR2 sequences are SEHNR and FQNEAQ (reference sequence). The CDR3 is 15 residues long. The CDR3 sequence is CASIMGFQLTDTQHF. In nucleotides, the CDR3 is TGTGCCAGCATAATGGGGTTCCAACTCACAGATACGCAGCATTTT.

A few counts support this clonotype. CDR3 bases: TGTGCCACCAAAACGGGGGTCACTGAAGCTTTCTTT. This encodes CATKTGVTEAFF. The chain couples TRBV25-1 to TRBJ1-1; perhaps TRBD1 as D (5 bases). CDR1 and CDR2 from the germline V gene are MGHDK and SYGVNS. This CDR3 spans 12 amino acids. The germline V and J ends were trimmed by 10 bases and 4 bases, with 13 bases remaining between them.